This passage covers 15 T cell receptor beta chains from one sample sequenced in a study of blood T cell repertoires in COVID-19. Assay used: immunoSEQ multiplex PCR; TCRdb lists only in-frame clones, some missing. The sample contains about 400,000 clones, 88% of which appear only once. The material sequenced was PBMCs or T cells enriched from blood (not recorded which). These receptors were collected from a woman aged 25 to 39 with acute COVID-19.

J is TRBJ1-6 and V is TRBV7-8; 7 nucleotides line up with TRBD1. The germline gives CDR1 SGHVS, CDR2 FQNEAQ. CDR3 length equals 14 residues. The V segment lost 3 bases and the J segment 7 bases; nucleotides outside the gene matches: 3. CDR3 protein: CASSLDRRNSPLHF. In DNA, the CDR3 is TGTGCCAGCAGCTTGGACAGGAGGAATTCACCCCTCCACTTT.

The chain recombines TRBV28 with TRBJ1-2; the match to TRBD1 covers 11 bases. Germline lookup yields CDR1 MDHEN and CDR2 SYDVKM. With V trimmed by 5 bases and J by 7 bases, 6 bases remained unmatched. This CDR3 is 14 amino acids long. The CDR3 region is CASSPGTGGSGYTF. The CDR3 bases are TGTGCCAGCAGTCCCGGGACAGGGGGAAGTGGCTACACCTTC.

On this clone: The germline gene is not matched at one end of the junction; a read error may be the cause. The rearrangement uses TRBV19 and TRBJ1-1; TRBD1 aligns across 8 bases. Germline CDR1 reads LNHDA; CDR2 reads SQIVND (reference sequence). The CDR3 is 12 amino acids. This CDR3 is CASGRTGTKAFF. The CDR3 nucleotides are TGTGCCAGTGGACGGACAGGGACGAAAGCGTTCTTT.

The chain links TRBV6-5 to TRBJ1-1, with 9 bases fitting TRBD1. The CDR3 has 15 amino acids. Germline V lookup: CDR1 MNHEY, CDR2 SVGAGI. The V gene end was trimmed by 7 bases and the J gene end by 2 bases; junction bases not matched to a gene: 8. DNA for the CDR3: TGTGCCAGCACCAAGAGGACAGGGGCAAACACTGAAGCTTTCTTT. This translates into CASTKRTGANTEAFF.

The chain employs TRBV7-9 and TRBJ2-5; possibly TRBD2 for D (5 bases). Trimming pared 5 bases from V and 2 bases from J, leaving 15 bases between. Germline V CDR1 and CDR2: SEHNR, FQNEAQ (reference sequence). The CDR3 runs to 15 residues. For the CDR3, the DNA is TGTGCCAGCAGCCCCACCGCCGGGGTGCAAGAGACCCAGTACTTC. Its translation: CASSPTAGVQETQYF.

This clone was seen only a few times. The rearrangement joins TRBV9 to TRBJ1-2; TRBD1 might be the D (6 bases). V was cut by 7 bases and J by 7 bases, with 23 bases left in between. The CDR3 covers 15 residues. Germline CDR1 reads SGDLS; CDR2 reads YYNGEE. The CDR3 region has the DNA TGTGCCAGCTCACCCCCCATGACAGGTTGGCCTGGCTACACCTTC. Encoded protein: CASSPPMTGWPGYTF.

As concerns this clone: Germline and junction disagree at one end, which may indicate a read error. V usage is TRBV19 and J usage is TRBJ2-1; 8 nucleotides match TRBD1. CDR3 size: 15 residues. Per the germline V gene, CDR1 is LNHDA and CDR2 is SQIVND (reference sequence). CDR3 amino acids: CASSVDGTGGNEQFF. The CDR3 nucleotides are TGTGCCAGTAGTGTAGACGGGACAGGTGGTAATGAGCAGTTCTTC. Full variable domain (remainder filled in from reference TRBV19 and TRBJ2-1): DGGITQSPKYLFRKEGQNVTLSCEQNLNHDAMYWYRQDPGQGLRLIYYSQIVNDFQKGDIAEGYSVSREKKESFPLTVTSAQKNPTAFYLCASSVDGTGGNEQFFGPGTRLTVL.

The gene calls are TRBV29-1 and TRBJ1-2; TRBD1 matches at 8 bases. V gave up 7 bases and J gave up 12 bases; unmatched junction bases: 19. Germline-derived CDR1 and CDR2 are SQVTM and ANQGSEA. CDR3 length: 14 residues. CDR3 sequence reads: CSAAGPRDRRAHTF. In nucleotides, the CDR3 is TGCAGCGCTGCTGGGCCTCGGGACAGGAGGGCACACACCTTC.

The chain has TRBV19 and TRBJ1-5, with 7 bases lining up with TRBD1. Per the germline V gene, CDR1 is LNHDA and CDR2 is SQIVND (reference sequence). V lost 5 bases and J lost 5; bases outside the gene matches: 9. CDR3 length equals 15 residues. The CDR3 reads CASSPLTGKYQPQHF. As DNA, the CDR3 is TGTGCCAGTAGTCCATTGACAGGGAAATATCAGCCCCAGCATTTT.

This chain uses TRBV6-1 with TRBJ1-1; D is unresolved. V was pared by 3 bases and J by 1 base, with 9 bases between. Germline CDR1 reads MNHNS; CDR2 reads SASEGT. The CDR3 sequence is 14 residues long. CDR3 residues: CASSDLPGNTEAFF. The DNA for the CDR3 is TGTGCCAGCAGTGACCTCCCGGGGAACACTGAAGCTTTCTTT.

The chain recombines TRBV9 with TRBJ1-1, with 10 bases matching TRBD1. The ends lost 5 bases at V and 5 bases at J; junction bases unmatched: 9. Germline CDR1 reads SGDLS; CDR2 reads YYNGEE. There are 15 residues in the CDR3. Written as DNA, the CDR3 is TGTGCCAGCAGAGCTACGGGACAGGGGAAAACTGAAGCTTTCTTT. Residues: CASRATGQGKTEAFF.

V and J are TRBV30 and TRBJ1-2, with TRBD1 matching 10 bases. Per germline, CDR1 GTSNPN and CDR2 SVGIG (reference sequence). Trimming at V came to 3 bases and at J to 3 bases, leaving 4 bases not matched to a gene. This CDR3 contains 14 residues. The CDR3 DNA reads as TGTGCCTGGAGCAAAGGGACAGGGGACTATGGCTACACCTTC. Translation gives CAWSKGTGDYGYTF.

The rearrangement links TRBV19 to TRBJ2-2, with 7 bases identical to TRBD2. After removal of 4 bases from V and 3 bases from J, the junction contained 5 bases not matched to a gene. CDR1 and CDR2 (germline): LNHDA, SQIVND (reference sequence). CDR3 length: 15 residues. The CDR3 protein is CASSTGGTYTGELFF. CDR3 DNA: TGTGCCAGTAGTACCGGGGGGACTTACACCGGGGAGCTGTTTTTT.

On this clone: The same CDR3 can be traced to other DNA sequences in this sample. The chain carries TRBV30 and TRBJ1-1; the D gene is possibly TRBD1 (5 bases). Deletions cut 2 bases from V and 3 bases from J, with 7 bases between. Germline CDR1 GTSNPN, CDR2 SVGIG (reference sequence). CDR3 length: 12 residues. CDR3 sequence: CAWSSGDTEAFF. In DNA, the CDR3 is TGTGCCTGGAGTTCGGGGGACACTGAAGCTTTCTTT. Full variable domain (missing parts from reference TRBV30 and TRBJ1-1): SQTIHQWPATLVQPVGSPLSLECTVEGTSNPNLYWYRQAAGRGLQLLFYSVGIGQISSEVPQNLSASRPQDRQFILSSKKLLLSDSGFYLCAWSSGDTEAFFGQGTRLTVV.

CDR3 region: CASNRDGSTDTQYF. The CDR3 DNA reads as TGTGCCAGCAACAGGGACGGGAGCACAGATACGCAGTATTTT. This rearrangement joins TRBV19 to TRBJ2-3; D might be TRBD1 (6 bases). In germline, CDR1 is LNHDA, CDR2 SQIVND (reference sequence). The CDR3 loop spans 14 amino acids. Trimming removed 9 bases at V and 0 bases at J, with 13 bases between.